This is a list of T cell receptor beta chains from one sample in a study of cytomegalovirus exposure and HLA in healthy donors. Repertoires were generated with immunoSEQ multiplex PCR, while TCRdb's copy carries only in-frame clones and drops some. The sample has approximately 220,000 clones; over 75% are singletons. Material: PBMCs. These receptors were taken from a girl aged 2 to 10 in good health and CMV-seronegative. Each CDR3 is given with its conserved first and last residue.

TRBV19,CASATAGGDNEQFF
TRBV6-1,CASLHAISAPLHF
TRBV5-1,CASSLAGGEQYF
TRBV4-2,CASSQGTGFDEQFF
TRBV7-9,CASSPRGAGTSVDEQYF
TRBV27,CASKRDLISPLHF
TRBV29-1,CSVEDIQGGTEAFF
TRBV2,CASNRFSYNSPLHF
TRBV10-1,CASISPTERSPNQPQHF
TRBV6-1,CASSEPRGNGYTF
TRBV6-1,CASARDISGNTIYF
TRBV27,CASRRTLGRNEQFF
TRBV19,CASSMGQGVTEAFF
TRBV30,CAWSVLAAGGFETQYF